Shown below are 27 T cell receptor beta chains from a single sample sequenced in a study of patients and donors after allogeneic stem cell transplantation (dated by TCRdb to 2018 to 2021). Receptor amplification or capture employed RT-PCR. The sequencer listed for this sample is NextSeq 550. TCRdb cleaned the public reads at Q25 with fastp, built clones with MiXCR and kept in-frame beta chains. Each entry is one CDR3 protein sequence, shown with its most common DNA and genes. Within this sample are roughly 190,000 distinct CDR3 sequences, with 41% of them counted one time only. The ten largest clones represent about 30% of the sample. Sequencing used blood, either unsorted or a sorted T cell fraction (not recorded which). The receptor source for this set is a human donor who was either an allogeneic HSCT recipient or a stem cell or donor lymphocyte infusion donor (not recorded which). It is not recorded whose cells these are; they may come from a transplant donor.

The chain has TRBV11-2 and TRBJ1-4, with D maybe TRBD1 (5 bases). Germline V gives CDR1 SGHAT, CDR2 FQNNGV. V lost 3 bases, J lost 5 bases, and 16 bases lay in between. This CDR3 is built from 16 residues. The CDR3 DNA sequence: TGTGCCAGCAGCTTTAACCCCGGGACGGAGAATGAAAAACTGTTTTTT. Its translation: CASSFNPGTENEKLFF.

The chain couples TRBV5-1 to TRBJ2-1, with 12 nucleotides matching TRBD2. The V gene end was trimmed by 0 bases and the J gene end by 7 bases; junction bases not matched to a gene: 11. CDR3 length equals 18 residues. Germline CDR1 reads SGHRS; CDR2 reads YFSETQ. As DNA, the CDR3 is TGCGCCAGCAGCTTGGGCCCCGGGACTAGCGGGCCCCGGAATGAGCAGTTCTTC. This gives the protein CASSLGPGTSGPRNEQFF.

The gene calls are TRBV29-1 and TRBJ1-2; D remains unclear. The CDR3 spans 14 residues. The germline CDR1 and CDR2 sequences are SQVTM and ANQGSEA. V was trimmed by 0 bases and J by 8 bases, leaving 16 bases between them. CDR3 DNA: TGCAGCGTTGAAGAACCCTCCGGGGTATGGGGCTACACCTTC. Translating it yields CSVEEPSGVWGYTF.

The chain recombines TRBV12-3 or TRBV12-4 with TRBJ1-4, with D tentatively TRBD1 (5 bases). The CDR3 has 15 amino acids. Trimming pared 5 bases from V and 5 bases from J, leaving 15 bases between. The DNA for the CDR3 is TGTGCCAGCAGTCCCGGAGGGGCAATCAATGAAAAACTGTTTTTT. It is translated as CASSPGGAINEKLFF.

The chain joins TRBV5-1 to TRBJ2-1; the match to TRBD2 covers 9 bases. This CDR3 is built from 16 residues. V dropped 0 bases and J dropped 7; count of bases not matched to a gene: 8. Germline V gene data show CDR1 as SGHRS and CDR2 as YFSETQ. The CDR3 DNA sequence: TGCGCCAGCAGCTTGGGGACTAGCGATACAAGGAATGAGCAGTTCTTC. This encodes CASSLGTSDTRNEQFF.

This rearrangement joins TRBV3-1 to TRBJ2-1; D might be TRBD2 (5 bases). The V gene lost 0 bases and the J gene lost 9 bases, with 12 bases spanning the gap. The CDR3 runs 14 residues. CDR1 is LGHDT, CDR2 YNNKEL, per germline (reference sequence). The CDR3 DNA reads TGTGCCAGCAGCCAAGAAATAGTAGCGTCTGAGCAGTTCTTC. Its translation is CASSQEIVASEQFF.

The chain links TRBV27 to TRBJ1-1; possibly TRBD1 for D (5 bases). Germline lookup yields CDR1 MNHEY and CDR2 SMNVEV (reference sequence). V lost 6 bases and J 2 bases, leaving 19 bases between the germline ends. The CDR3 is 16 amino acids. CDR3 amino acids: CASRDSQDTLNTEAFF. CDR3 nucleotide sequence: TGTGCCAGCAGAGACAGCCAGGATACCCTTAACACTGAAGCTTTCTTT.

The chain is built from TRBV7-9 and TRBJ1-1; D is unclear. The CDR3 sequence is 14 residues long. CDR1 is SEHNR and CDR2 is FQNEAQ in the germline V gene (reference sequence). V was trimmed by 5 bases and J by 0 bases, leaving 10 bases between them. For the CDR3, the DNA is TGTGCCAGCAGCCTTGCTAGGCTGAACACTGAAGCTTTCTTT. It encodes CASSLARLNTEAFF.

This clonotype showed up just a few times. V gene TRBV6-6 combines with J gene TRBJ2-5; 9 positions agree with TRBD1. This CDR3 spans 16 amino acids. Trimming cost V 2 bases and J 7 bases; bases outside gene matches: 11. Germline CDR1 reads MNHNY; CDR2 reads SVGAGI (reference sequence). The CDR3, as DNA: TGTGCCAGCAGTTACCCCGTCGGACAGGGGACAGGGACCCAGTACTTC. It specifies CASSYPVGQGTGTQYF.

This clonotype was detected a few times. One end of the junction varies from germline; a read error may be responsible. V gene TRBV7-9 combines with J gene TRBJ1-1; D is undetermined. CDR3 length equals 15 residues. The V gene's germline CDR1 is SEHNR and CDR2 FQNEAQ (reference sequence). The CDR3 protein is CASSLGRAVDAEASF. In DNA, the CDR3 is TGTGCCAGCAGCTTAGGGAGGGCCGTGGACGCTGAAGCTTCCTTT.

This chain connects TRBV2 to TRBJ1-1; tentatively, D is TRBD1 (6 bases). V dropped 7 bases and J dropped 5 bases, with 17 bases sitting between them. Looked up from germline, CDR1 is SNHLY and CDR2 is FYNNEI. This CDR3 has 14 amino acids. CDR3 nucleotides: TGTGCCAGCAAATTGGGGGCGGAGTGGACTGAAGCTTTCTTT. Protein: CASKLGAEWTEAFF.

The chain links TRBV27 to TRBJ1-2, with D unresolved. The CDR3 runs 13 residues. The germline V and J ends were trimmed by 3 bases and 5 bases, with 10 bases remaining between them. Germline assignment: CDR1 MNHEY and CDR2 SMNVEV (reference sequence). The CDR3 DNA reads TGTGCCAGCAGTTTTCGGGAGGGTTATGGCTACACCTTC. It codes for CASSFREGYGYTF.

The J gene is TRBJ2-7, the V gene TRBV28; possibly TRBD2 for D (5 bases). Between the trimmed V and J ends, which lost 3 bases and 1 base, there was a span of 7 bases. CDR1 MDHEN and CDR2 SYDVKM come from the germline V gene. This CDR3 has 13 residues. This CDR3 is CASSFEGSYEQYF. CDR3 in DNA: TGTGCCAGCAGTTTCGAGGGATCCTACGAGCAGTACTTC.

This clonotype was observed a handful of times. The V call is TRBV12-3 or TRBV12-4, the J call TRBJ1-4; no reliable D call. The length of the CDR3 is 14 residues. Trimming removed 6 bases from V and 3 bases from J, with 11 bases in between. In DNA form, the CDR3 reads TGTGCCAGCAGCTTAAGGCGGGCTAATGAAAAACTGTTTTTT. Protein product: CASSLRRANEKLFF.

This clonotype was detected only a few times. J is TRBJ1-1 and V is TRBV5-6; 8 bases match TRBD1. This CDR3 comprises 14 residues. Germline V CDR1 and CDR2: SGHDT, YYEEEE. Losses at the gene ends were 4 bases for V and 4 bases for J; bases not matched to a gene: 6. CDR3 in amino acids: CASSPGQGATEAFF. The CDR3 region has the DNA TGTGCCAGCAGCCCCGGACAGGGTGCCACTGAAGCTTTCTTT.

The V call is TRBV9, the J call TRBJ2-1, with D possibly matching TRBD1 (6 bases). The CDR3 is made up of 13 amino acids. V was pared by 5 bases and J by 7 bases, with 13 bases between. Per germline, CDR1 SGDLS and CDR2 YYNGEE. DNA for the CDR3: TGTGCCAGCAGTCGTACCCAGGGGAATGAGCAGTTCTTC. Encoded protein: CASSRTQGNEQFF.

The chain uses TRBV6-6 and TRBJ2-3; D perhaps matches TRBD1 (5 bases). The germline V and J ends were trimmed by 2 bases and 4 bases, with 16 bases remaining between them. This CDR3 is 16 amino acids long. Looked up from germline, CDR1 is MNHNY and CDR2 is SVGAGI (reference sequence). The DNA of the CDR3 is TGTGCCAGCAGTTACCAGGACATGACCACGGCAGATACGCAGTATTTT. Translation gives CASSYQDMTTADTQYF.

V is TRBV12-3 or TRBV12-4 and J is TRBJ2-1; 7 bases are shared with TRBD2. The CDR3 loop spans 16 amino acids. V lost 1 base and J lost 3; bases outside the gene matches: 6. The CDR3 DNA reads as TGTGCCAGCAGTTTAGGGCTAGCGGTCGTCTACAATGAGCAGTTCTTC. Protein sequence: CASSLGLAVVYNEQFF.

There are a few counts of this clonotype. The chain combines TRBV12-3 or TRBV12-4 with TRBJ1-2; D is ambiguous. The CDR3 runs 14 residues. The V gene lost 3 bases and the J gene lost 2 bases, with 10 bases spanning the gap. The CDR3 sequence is CASSFSGRNYGYTF. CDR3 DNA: TGTGCCAGCAGTTTTTCTGGACGAAACTATGGCTACACCTTC.

CDR3 loop: CASSLANRGHLEAFF. CDR3 sequence (DNA): TGTGCCAGCAGCTTAGCTAACAGGGGACACTTGGAAGCTTTCTTT. V is TRBV7-9 and J is TRBJ1-1; TRBD1 agrees at 7 bases. The CDR3 loop spans 15 amino acids. Trimming took 0 bases from V and 8 from J; bases not matched to a gene: 9. The V gene's germline CDR1 is SEHNR and CDR2 FQNEAQ (reference sequence). The whole variable domain, remainder taken from reference TRBV7-9 and TRBJ1-1, is DTGVSQNPRHKITKRGQNVTFRCDPISEHNRLYWYRQTLGQGPEFLTYFQNEAQLEKSRLLSDRFSAERPKGSFSTLEIQRTEQGDSAMYLCASSLANRGHLEAFFGQGTRLTVV.

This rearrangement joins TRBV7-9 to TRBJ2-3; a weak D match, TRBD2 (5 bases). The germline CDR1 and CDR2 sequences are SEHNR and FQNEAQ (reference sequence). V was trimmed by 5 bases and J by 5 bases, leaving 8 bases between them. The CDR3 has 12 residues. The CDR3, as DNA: TGTGCCAGCAGCAACCGGGGAGATACGCAGTATTTT. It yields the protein CASSNRGDTQYF. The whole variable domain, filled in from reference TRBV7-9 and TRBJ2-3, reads DTGVSQNPRHKITKRGQNVTFRCDPISEHNRLYWYRQTLGQGPEFLTYFQNEAQLEKSRLLSDRFSAERPKGSFSTLEIQRTEQGDSAMYLCASSNRGDTQYFGPGTRLTVL.

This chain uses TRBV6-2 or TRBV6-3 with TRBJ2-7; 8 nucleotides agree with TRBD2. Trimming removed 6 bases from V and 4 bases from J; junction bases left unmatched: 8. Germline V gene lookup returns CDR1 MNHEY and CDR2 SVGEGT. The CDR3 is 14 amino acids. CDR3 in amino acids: CASSTQTSVYEQYF. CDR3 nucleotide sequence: TGTGCCAGCAGCACCCAGACTAGCGTTTACGAGCAGTACTTC.

The CDR3 DNA reads as TGTGCCAGCAGCCCTAACAGGGTCACGCAGTATTTT. Its translation: CASSPNRVTQYF. The rearrangement joins TRBV7-9 to TRBJ2-3; D is perhaps TRBD1 (6 bases). This CDR3 comprises 12 residues. V lost 5 bases and J 9 bases, leaving 12 bases between the germline ends. The germline V gene has CDR1 SEHNR and CDR2 FQNEAQ (reference sequence). Based on the CDR3 plus reference TRBV7-9 and TRBJ2-3, the full variable domain is DTGVSQNPRHKITKRGQNVTFRCDPISEHNRLYWYRQTLGQGPEFLTYFQNEAQLEKSRLLSDRFSAERPKGSFSTLEIQRTEQGDSAMYLCASSPNRVTQYFGPGTRLTVL.

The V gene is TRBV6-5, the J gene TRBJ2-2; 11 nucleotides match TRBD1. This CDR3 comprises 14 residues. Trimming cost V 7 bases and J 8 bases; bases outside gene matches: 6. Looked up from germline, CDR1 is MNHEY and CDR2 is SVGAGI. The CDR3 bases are TGTGCCAGCAAAGGGACAGGGGGTATGGGGGAGCTGTTTTTT. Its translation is CASKGTGGMGELFF.

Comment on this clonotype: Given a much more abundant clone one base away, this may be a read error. The CDR3 is CASSPGQGVFSTEAFF. CDR3 sequence (DNA): TGTGCCAGCAGCCCCGGACAGGGGGTTTTTAGCACTGAAGCTTTCTTT. The chain combines TRBV7-9 with TRBJ1-1; TRBD1 matches 10 bases. Trimming removed 5 bases from V and 4 bases from J; junction bases left unmatched: 10. The CDR3 spans 16 residues. Germline CDR1 is SEHNR and CDR2 is FQNEAQ (reference sequence).

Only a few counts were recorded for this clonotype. For the CDR3, the DNA is TGCAGCGTTAGTTCGGTAAATACTCTTATGAACACTGAAGCTTTCTTT. Translating it yields CSVSSVNTLMNTEAFF. The chain links TRBV29-1 to TRBJ1-1; D not resolved. V was shortened by 5 bases and J by 0 bases, with 19 bases between the two germline ends. From germline, CDR1 is SQVTM and CDR2 ANQGSEA. There are 16 residues in the CDR3.

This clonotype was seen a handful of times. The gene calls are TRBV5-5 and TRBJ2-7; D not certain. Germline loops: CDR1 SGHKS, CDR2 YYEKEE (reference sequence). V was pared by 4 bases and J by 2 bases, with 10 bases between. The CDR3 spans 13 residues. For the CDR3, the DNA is TGTGCCAGCAGCCCACCGGTCCCCTACGAGCAGTACTTC. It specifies CASSPPVPYEQYF.